This record looks at one T cell receptor (beta chain) sequence and its context. Clones were read by immunoSEQ multiplex PCR, and TCRdb kept only the in-frame ones, dropping some. The sample has 250,000 to 300,000 clones; 94% are singletons. These data originate in a study of T cell responses to AZD1222 COVID-19 vaccine. V lost 1 base, J lost 6 bases, and 8 bases lay in between. Germline V gene sequence: CDR1 LNHNV, CDR2 YYDKDF (reference sequence). The CDR3 is 13 residues long. Second-dose groups at about 4 or about 12 weeks were pooled. Here the sequenced sample was peripheral blood, taken 28 days after the second AZD1222 dose. The sequence was obtained from an adult who received the AZD1222 COVID-19 vaccine. This chain connects TRBV15 to TRBJ2-3; no firm D call. DNA for the CDR3: TGTGCCACCAGCAGAGGGGCCGCCGATACGCAGTATTTT. It yields the protein CATSRGAADTQYF.